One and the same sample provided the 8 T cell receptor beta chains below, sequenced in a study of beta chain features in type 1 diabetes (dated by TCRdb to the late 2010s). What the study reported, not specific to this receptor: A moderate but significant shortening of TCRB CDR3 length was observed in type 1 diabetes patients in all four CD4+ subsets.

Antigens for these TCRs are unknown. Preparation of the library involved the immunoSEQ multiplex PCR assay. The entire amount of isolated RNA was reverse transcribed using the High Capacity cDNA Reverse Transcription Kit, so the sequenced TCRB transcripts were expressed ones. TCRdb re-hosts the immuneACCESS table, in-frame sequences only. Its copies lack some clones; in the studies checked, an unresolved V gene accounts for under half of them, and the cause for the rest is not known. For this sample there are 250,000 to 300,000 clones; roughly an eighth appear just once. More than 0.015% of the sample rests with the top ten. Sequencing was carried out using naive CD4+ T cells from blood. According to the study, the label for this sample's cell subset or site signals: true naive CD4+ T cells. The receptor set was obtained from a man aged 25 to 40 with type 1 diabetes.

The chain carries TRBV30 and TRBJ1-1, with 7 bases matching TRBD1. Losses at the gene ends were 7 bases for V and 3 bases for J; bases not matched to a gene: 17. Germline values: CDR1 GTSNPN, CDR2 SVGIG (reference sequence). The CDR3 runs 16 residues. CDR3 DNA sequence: TGTGCCTCGAGGGGGCTCAGGGGTGCAGGAGACACTGAAGCTTTCTTT. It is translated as CASRGLRGAGDTEAFF.

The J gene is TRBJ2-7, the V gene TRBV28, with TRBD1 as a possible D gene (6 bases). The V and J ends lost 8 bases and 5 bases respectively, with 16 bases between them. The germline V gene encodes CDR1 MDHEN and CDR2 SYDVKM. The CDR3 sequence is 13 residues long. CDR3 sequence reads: CASRPGQSHEQYF. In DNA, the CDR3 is TGTGCCAGCCGCCCCGGACAGTCCCACGAGCAGTACTTC.

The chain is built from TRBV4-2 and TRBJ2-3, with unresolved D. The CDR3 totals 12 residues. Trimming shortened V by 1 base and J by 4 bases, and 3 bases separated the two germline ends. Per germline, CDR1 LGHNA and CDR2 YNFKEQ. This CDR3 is CASSQGPDTQYF. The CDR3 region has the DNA TGTGCCAGCAGCCAAGGGCCAGATACGCAGTATTTT.

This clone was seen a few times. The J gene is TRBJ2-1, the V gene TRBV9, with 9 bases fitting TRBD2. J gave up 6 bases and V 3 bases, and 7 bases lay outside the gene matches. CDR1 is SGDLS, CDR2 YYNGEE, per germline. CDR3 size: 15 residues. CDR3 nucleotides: TGTGCCAGCAGCGCGCCGGGACTAGCCTCCAATGAGCAGTTCTTC. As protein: CASSAPGLASNEQFF.

The CDR3 loop reads CASSEGGDLYEQYF. DNA for the CDR3: TGTGCCAGCAGTGAAGGGGGGGACCTCTACGAGCAGTACTTC. The chain joins TRBV6-1 to TRBJ2-7, with a tentative D call TRBD2 (6 bases). The germline V gene encodes CDR1 MNHNS and CDR2 SASEGT. The CDR3 spans 14 residues. V was pared by 1 base and J by 3 bases, with 10 bases between.

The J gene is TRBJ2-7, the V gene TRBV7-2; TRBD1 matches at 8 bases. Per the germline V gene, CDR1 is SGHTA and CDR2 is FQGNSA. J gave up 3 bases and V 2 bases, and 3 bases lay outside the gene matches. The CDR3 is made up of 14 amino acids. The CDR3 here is CASSLPGTGYEQYF. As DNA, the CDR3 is TGTGCCAGCAGCTTACCGGGGACAGGCTACGAGCAGTACTTC. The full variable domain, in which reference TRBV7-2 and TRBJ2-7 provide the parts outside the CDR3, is GAGVSQSPSNKVTEKGKDVELRCDPISGHTALYWYRQSLGQGLEFLIYFQGNSAPDKSGLPSDRFSAERTGGSVSTLTIQRTQQEDSAVYLCASSLPGTGYEQYFGPGTRLTVT.

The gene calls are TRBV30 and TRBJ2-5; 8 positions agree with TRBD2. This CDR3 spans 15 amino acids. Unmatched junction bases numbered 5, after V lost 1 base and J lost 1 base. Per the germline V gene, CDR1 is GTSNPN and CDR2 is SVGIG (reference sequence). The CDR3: CAWSDTGGLQETQYF. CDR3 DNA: TGTGCCTGGAGTGATACGGGAGGGCTCCAAGAGACCCAGTACTTC. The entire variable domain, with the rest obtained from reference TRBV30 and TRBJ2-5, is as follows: SQTIHQWPATLVQPVGSPLSLECTVEGTSNPNLYWYRQAAGRGLQLLFYSVGIGQISSEVPQNLSASRPQDRQFILSSKKLLLSDSGFYLCAWSDTGGLQETQYFGPGTRLLVL.

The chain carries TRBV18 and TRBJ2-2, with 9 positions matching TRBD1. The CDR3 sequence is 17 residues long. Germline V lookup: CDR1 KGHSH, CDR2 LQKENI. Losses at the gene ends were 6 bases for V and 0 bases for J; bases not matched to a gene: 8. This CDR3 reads CASSPLGQGTNTGELFF. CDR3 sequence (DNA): TGTGCCAGCTCTCCTCTTGGACAGGGGACGAACACCGGGGAGCTGTTTTTT.